Following are 27 T cell receptor beta chains from one sample sequenced in a study of blood T cell repertoires in COVID-19. Clones were read by immunoSEQ multiplex PCR, and TCRdb kept only the in-frame ones, dropping some. The repertoire holds 200,000 or so clones, 88% seen once, with 1.5% to 2% in the top ten. Sequencing was carried out using peripheral blood. The origin of the receptors is a man between 65 and 80 years old with acute or convalescent COVID-19.

J is TRBJ1-6 and V is TRBV27; D possibly corresponds to TRBD1 (5 bases). Germline V CDR1 and CDR2: MNHEY, SMNVEV (reference sequence). The V gene lost 6 bases and the J gene lost 7 bases, with 13 bases spanning the gap. The length of the CDR3 is 14 residues. CDR3 protein: CASRGRGGNSPLHF. The CDR3 bases are TGTGCCAGCAGAGGGCGGGGGGGGAATTCACCCCTCCACTTT.

This chain joins TRBV3-1 (or the pseudogene TRBV3-2) and TRBJ1-5, with 9 bases fitting TRBD1. Per germline, CDR1 LGHDT and CDR2 YNNKEL (reference sequence). V was clipped by 4 bases and J by 2 bases; unmatched bases: 6. CDR3 size: 16 residues. CDR3 nucleotides: TGTGCCAGCAGCCTAACAGGGGGCGCGGGCAATCAGCCCCAGCATTTT. Translation gives CASSLTGGAGNQPQHF.

The J gene is TRBJ1-5, the V gene TRBV28; D not resolved. The CDR3 sequence is 16 residues long. CDR1 MDHEN and CDR2 SYDVKM come from the germline V gene. With 4 bases removed from V and 2 bases from J, the gap between germline ends came to 15 bases. The CDR3 DNA sequence: TGTGCCAGCAGTTCTACCGTTATGGAGGGCAATCAGCCCCAGCATTTT. Its translation: CASSSTVMEGNQPQHF.

DNA for the CDR3: TGTGCCAGCAGCCCCTGGGGCACAGGGAATACTGAAGCTTTCTTT. Translation: CASSPWGTGNTEAFF. This chain connects TRBV28 to TRBJ1-1; possible D gene TRBD1, 6 bases. Trimming pared 6 bases from V and 5 bases from J, leaving 19 bases between. The CDR3 runs 15 residues. Germline V gene sequence: CDR1 MDHEN, CDR2 SYDVKM.

This chain links TRBV6-2 or TRBV6-3 with TRBJ1-1; no clear D. The CDR3 runs 15 residues. The germline gives CDR1 MNHEY, CDR2 SVGEGT. V lost 4 bases and J lost 2, with 14 bases in between. CDR3 in DNA: TGTGCCAGCAGTTCCCTTGGCAGGTCCAACACTGAAGCTTTCTTT. Translated: CASSSLGRSNTEAFF.

The V call is TRBV27, the J call TRBJ1-6; 8 bases are shared with TRBD1. J was trimmed by 4 bases and V by 3 bases; bases with no gene match: 14. Germline assignment: CDR1 MNHEY and CDR2 SMNVEV (reference sequence). CDR3 length equals 19 residues. The CDR3 DNA is TGTGCCAGCAGTTTGGCCCGGTGGACAGGGTCGACTTATAATTCACCCCTCCACTTT. It yields the protein CASSLARWTGSTYNSPLHF.

The rearrangement joins TRBV9 to TRBJ1-1; the match to TRBD1 covers 7 bases. The germline gives CDR1 SGDLS, CDR2 YYNGEE. This CDR3 spans 14 amino acids. The trim removed 2 bases at V and 5 bases at J, leaving 6 bases unmatched. CDR3 in amino acids: CASSVRPQGTEAFF. Here the CDR3 DNA reads TGTGCCAGCAGCGTCCGACCACAGGGGACTGAAGCTTTCTTT.

V is TRBV3-1 (or the pseudogene TRBV3-2) and J is TRBJ2-2; maybe TRBD2 (5 bases). The V and J ends lost 1 base and 7 bases respectively, with 16 bases between them. This CDR3 is 16 amino acids long. Germline V CDR1 and CDR2: LGHDT, YNNKEL (reference sequence). CDR3 sequence: CASSQGDSANYGELFF. The CDR3 nucleotides are TGTGCCAGCAGCCAAGGGGATAGCGCTAACTACGGGGAGCTGTTTTTT.

This clone has just one count. The V gene is TRBV18, the J gene TRBJ1-1, with unresolved D. The CDR3 spans 13 residues. Germline values: CDR1 KGHSH, CDR2 LQKENI. V was clipped by 1 base and J by 1 base, with 4 bases between them. The CDR3 DNA reads as TGTGCCAGCTCACCACTCCGGAACACTGAAGCTTTCTTT. Translating it yields CASSPLRNTEAFF.

This chain uses TRBV10-3 with TRBJ1-5; D perhaps matches TRBD1 (6 bases). Trimming removed 4 bases from V and 0 bases from J, with 10 bases in between. The CDR3 is 15 amino acids. The germline V gene has CDR1 ENHRY and CDR2 SYGVKD. The CDR3 loop is CAISAGGYSNQPQHF. The CDR3 nucleotides are TGTGCCATCAGTGCGGGGGGCTATAGCAATCAGCCCCAGCATTTT.

This clone has a handful of counts. The chain employs TRBV5-4 and TRBJ2-7, with 7 bases lining up with TRBD2. J lost 2 bases, V lost 0 bases, and 5 bases had no gene match. CDR3 length: 15 residues. Germline-derived CDR1 and CDR2 are SGHNT and YYREEE (reference sequence). DNA for the CDR3: TGTGCCAGCAGCTTGGGAAGCGGGGAGGCCTACGAGCAGTACTTC. Encoded protein: CASSLGSGEAYEQYF. The variable domain in full, completed from reference TRBV5-4 and TRBJ2-7, reads ETGVTQSPTHLIKTRGQQVTLRCSSQSGHNTVSWYQQALGQGPQFIFQYYREEENGRGNFPPRFSGLQFPNYSSELNVNALELDDSALYLCASSLGSGEAYEQYFGPGTRLTVT.

This chain connects TRBV2 to TRBJ1-2; D is unresolved. The germline gives CDR1 SNHLY, CDR2 FYNNEI. This CDR3 is 16 amino acids long. V was shortened by 0 bases and J by 4 bases, with 15 bases between the two germline ends. In DNA, the CDR3 is TGTGCCAGCAGTGAAGCCCACCTTGCGACAAGCTATGGCTACACCTTC. Translating it yields CASSEAHLATSYGYTF.

The V call is TRBV5-8, the J call TRBJ2-1; TRBD1 agrees at 11 bases. This CDR3 contains 16 residues. Germline assignment: CDR1 SGHTS and CDR2 YDEGEE. Trimming removed 3 bases from V and 10 bases from J; junction bases left unmatched: 12. The CDR3 region has the DNA TGTGCCAGCAGCTGGGCCCCGGACAGGGGGCTAGGAGAGCAGTTCTTC. It yields the protein CASSWAPDRGLGEQFF.

The chain carries TRBV7-6 and TRBJ2-5, with 8 nucleotides matching TRBD2. The CDR3 covers 17 residues. In germline, CDR1 is SGHVS, CDR2 FNYEAQ. J gave up 4 bases and V 5 bases, and 15 bases lay outside the gene matches. CDR3 nucleotides: TGTGCCAGCAGCCCGACCCCGGGGGGGGAAGGGTTAGAGACCCAGTACTTC. Translation: CASSPTPGGEGLETQYF.

This sequence joins TRBV18 and TRBJ2-7, with D maybe TRBD2 (6 bases). V lost 3 bases, J lost 9 bases, and 9 bases lay in between. Per germline, CDR1 KGHSH and CDR2 LQKENI. The CDR3 has 11 residues. Here the CDR3 reads CASSPGAGQYF. CDR3 sequence (DNA): TGTGCCAGCTCACCTGGAGCGGGGCAGTACTTC.

The chain links TRBV20-1 to TRBJ2-1; 12 nucleotides match TRBD2. V shed 3 bases, J shed 10 bases, and the junction held 4 bases outside the gene matches. This CDR3 has 13 amino acids. CDR1 is DFQATT and CDR2 is SNEGSKA in the germline V gene (reference sequence). CDR3 in DNA: TGCAGTGCTAGTGGACTAGCGGGAACCGAGCAGTTCTTC. It translates to CSASGLAGTEQFF.

The V gene is TRBV7-9, the J gene TRBJ1-1; 8 bases line up with TRBD1. This CDR3 comprises 14 residues. Unmatched junction bases numbered 6, after V lost 5 bases and J lost 4 bases. The V gene's germline CDR1 is SEHNR and CDR2 FQNEAQ (reference sequence). The CDR3, as DNA: TGTGCCAGCAGCCAGACAGGGGATATCACTGAAGCTTTCTTT. Translated, it gives CASSQTGDITEAFF.

The rearrangement uses TRBV6-6 and TRBJ2-7, with 11 bases that match TRBD1. The CDR3 is 15 residues long. Trimming took 6 bases from V and 3 from J; bases not matched to a gene: 7. Germline lookup yields CDR1 MNHNY and CDR2 SVGAGI (reference sequence). For the CDR3, the DNA is TGTGCCAGCAGACGTGGTGGGACAGGGGGCTACGAGCAGTACTTC. Translated, it gives CASRRGGTGGYEQYF.

The V gene is TRBV19, the J gene TRBJ1-5; TRBD1 matches at 7 bases. With 3 bases clipped from V and 5 bases from J, the junction kept 13 bases outside the gene matches. This CDR3 has 17 amino acids. The germline V gene has CDR1 LNHDA and CDR2 SQIVND (reference sequence). In nucleotides, the CDR3 is TGTGCCAGTAGTATTGGCGCGAGACAGGGTTTGGATCAGCCCCAGCATTTT. This codes for CASSIGARQGLDQPQHF.

The rearrangement links TRBV5-1 to TRBJ2-2, with D maybe TRBD2 (6 bases). V gave up 0 bases and J gave up 4 bases, with 13 bases separating them. Germline CDR1 and CDR2: SGHRS and YFSETQ. The CDR3 runs 16 residues. The CDR3 DNA follows: TGCGCCAGCAGCTTGGGAACGGGGAGGCCCACCGGGGAGCTGTTTTTT. It specifies CASSLGTGRPTGELFF.

This rearrangement joins TRBV6-4 to TRBJ2-3; 8 nucleotides match TRBD1. Germline V gene lookup returns CDR1 MRHNA and CDR2 SNTAGT. The CDR3 spans 14 residues. Trimming at V came to 6 bases and at J to 0 bases, leaving 2 bases not matched to a gene. The CDR3 spells CASSRGLSTDTQYF. Here the CDR3 DNA reads TGTGCCAGCAGCAGGGGGCTGAGCACAGATACGCAGTATTTT.

V and J are TRBV28 and TRBJ2-7; TRBD2 agrees at 7 bases. CDR1 and CDR2 from the germline V gene are MDHEN and SYDVKM. The trim removed 6 bases at V and 4 bases at J, leaving 6 bases unmatched. The CDR3 is 13 amino acids. Here the CDR3 DNA reads TGTGCCAGCAGATGGGGAGGGAGGTACGAGCAGTACTTC. As protein: CASRWGGRYEQYF.

The CDR3 nucleotides are TGTGCCAGCAGCATATCCCCTGCCGATTCGGGAGGAACTGAAGCTTTCTTT. It is translated as CASSISPADSGGTEAFF. The chain carries TRBV5-6 and TRBJ1-1; D not certain. Trimming cost V 4 bases and J 5 bases, with 24 bases left between them. This CDR3 has 17 amino acids. In germline, CDR1 is SGHDT, CDR2 YYEEEE.

This sequence joins TRBV19 and TRBJ2-1; no reliable D call. Germline CDR1 LNHDA, CDR2 SQIVND (reference sequence). This CDR3 spans 14 amino acids. Trimming removed 8 bases from V and 12 bases from J, with 23 bases in between. In nucleotides, the CDR3 is TGTGCCAGTTCCGACCCGGGTCTCCGCTCTGGGCAGTTCTTC. This sequence encodes CASSDPGLRSGQFF.

The gene calls are TRBV6-5 and TRBJ1-5; 7 bases align to TRBD1. Per the germline V gene, CDR1 is MNHEY and CDR2 is SVGAGI. The CDR3 consists of 14 residues. J lost 4 bases, V lost 8 bases, and 8 bases had no gene match. The CDR3 sequence: CASGYRDSNQPQHF. The CDR3 DNA reads TGTGCCAGCGGGTACCGGGACAGTAATCAGCCCCAGCATTTT.

The V call is TRBV4-1, the J call TRBJ2-6; possible D gene TRBD2, 5 bases. Germline-derived CDR1 and CDR2 are MGHRA and YSYEKL. This CDR3 is 17 amino acids long. V lost 2 bases, J lost 1 base, and 12 bases lay in between. The chain's CDR3 is CASSQSYRLSGANVLTF. Here the CDR3 DNA reads TGCGCCAGCAGCCAATCATACAGACTATCTGGGGCCAACGTCCTGACTTTC.

The chain joins TRBV19 to TRBJ2-1; perhaps TRBD2 as D (6 bases). This CDR3 contains 19 residues. The V end lost 6 bases, the J end lost 0 bases, and 24 bases lay between the germline ends. Germline values: CDR1 LNHDA, CDR2 SQIVND (reference sequence). In DNA, the CDR3 is TGTGCCAGTAGCGGGACTCGGGACCTCACCCGGAGCTCCTACAATGAGCAGTTCTTC. Its translation is CASSGTRDLTRSSYNEQFF.